These 7 T cell receptor beta chains share one sample of origin, sequenced in a study of PD-1 blockade in classical Hodgkin lymphoma. All patients experienced relapse after autologous stem cell transplantation, and brentuximab vedotin exposure was variable. This table comes from immunoSEQ multiplex PCR, and its TCRdb copy is limited to in-frame clones, with some not included. The sample contains 35,000 to 45,000 clones, around three quarters of which appear only once. Source: peripheral blood mononuclear cells (PBMCs), taken before the second cycle of nivolumab. These receptors originate from a human donor with classical Hodgkin lymphoma.

The chain joins TRBV4-3 to TRBJ2-7, with D unresolved. Germline lookup yields CDR1 LGHNA and CDR2 YSLEER. The CDR3 has 15 residues. V lost 0 bases to trimming and J lost 4 bases, with 13 bases between them. In DNA, the CDR3 is TGCGCCAGCAGCCAAGATGTTAAGGGAAGGTACGAGCAGTACTTC. Translated: CASSQDVKGRYEQYF.

The chain is built from TRBV6-6 and TRBJ1-2; possibly TRBD1 for D (6 bases). This CDR3 comprises 15 residues. Trimming took off 7 bases at V and 2 bases at J, with 17 bases between the two ends. Germline V lookup: CDR1 MNHNY, CDR2 SVGAGI (reference sequence). The CDR3 loop is CASNLDSSLNYGYTF. The CDR3, as DNA: TGTGCCAGCAATTTGGACAGTAGTCTAAACTATGGCTACACCTTC.

This clone was recorded a few times. This chain uses TRBV7-9 with TRBJ2-5; the D call may be TRBD1 or TRBD2 (5 bases each). The germline V gene encodes CDR1 SEHNR and CDR2 FQNEAQ (reference sequence). V lost 4 bases to trimming and J lost 3 bases, with 18 bases between them. This CDR3 contains 16 residues. The CDR3 sequence is CASSSGTLINKETQYF. In DNA, the CDR3 is TGTGCCAGCAGCTCTGGGACGCTTATAAACAAAGAGACCCAGTACTTC.

CDR3 DNA sequence: TGTGCCACCTCACGGGAAGGCAGCTACCTAGAAGCTTTCTTT. Translation gives CATSREGSYLEAFF. The chain has TRBV15 and TRBJ1-1; D gene ambiguous. CDR3 length: 14 residues. The V end lost 8 bases, the J end lost 8 bases, and 21 bases lay between the germline ends. Per germline, CDR1 LNHNV and CDR2 YYDKDF (reference sequence). The variable domain in full, with the rest retrieved from reference TRBV15 and TRBJ1-1, is DAMVIQNPRYQVTQFGKPVTLSCSQTLNHNVMYWYQQKSSQAPKLLFHYYDKDFNNEADTPDNFQSRRPNTSFCFLDIRSPGLGDTAMYLCATSREGSYLEAFFGQGTRLTVV.

The gene calls are TRBV6-6 and TRBJ1-1; D not resolved. The CDR3 has 14 residues. Germline V gene data show CDR1 as MNHNY and CDR2 as SVGAGI (reference sequence). The V end was cut by 6 bases, the J end by 1 base, with 12 bases between. The CDR3 sequence: CASRTLGKNTEAFF. In nucleotides, the CDR3 is TGTGCCAGCAGAACGCTGGGTAAGAACACTGAAGCTTTCTTT.

The chain carries TRBV7-3 and TRBJ2-3; no clear D gene. Germline V gene data show CDR1 as SGHTA and CDR2 as FQGTGA. The CDR3 totals 14 residues. Trimming left V 5 bases short and J 0 bases short, with 9 bases between. The CDR3 sequence: CASSPFGSTDTQYF. As DNA, the CDR3 is TGTGCCAGCAGCCCATTCGGGAGCACAGATACGCAGTATTTT.

There are a few counts of this clone. This chain connects TRBV6-5 to TRBJ2-1; 7 nucleotides line up with TRBD1. Germline V gene sequence: CDR1 MNHEY, CDR2 SVGAGI. Losses at the gene ends were 2 bases for V and 8 bases for J; bases not matched to a gene: 6. The CDR3 consists of 14 residues. CDR3 coding DNA: TGTGCCAGCAGTTACCTCGGACAGGCGGATGAGCAGTTCTTC. It specifies CASSYLGQADEQFF.